This T cell receptor (beta chain) was retrieved from a study of Ad26.COV2.S vaccination and SARS-CoV-2 variants. Study in general: Ad26.COV2.S, an intramuscular injection, was given once or twice 56 days apart.

Sequencing was performed with immunoSEQ multiplex PCR; in TCRdb, only in-frame clones are kept and a portion is missing. This sample carries 290,000 or so clones, 70% to 90% of them seen once, and the ten largest clones take about 3.1%. Per the germline V gene, CDR1 is LGHDT and CDR2 is YNNKEL (reference sequence). Trimming left V 5 bases short and J 10 bases short, with 18 bases between. The CDR3 has 15 residues. Treatment described: around 19 received Ad26.COV2.S at low or high dose, single or two shots; a few received placebo; per-sample allocation not given. The samples date from day 63 after the first vaccine or placebo injection.

This chain links TRBV3-1 (or the pseudogene TRBV3-2) with TRBJ1-6; no clear D. This TCR derives from a person between 18 and 65 years old who received the Ad26.COV2.S COVID-19 vaccine or a placebo. Sequences were derived from peripheral blood, sampled in a trial of Ad26.COV2.S vaccine versus placebo. In DNA, the CDR3 is TGTGCCAGCAGCTCGAGACTAGAGGGAACATCACCCCTCCACTTT. This sequence encodes CASSSRLEGTSPLHF.